These T cell receptor beta chains were read from a single sample in a study of blood T cell repertoires in COVID-19. Data came from immunoSEQ multiplex PCR; TCRdb stores just in-frame clones and leaves some out. The data contain approximately 300,000 clones, about 85% of them singletons. Sequenced input: PBMCs or T cells enriched from blood (not recorded which). The source is a woman under 40 who had recovered from COVID-19. Both conserved end residues are part of each CDR3. The D gene is left open where the match is weak. The listing skips clone size in some rows; elsewhere it reads once, few, many or a size class.

j_call	d_call	clone_size	v_call	cdr3_aa	cdr3_nt
TRBJ1-5	-	-	TRBV4-2	CASSQEQYSNQPQHF	TGTGCCAGCAGCCAAGAACAGTATAGCAATCAGCCCCAGCATTTT
TRBJ2-5	TRBD2	-	TRBV7-9	CASSRPRGGQETQYF	TGTGCCAGCAGCCGTCCCCGCGGGGGGCAAGAGACCCAGTACTTC
TRBJ1-2	-	-	TRBV5-1	CASSLAGGADYGYTF	TGCGCCAGCAGCTTGGCCGGCGGAGCGGACTATGGCTACACCTTC
TRBJ2-1	TRBD2	-	TRBV7-2	CASSLESRGAPFF	TGTGCCAGCAGCTTAGAGTCGCGGGGGGCCCCGTTCTTC
TRBJ2-2	-	-	TRBV4-3	CASSQALGVTGELFF	TGCGCCAGCAGCCAAGCGTTAGGGGTCACCGGGGAGCTGTTTTTT
TRBJ2-2	TRBD1	-	TRBV5-1	CASSQTLTGPGELFF	TGCGCCAGCAGCCAGACCCTGACAGGGCCCGGGGAGCTGTTTTTT
TRBJ1-2	-	few	TRBV5-8	CASSLMDSRNTF	TGTGCCAGCAGCTTGATGGACAGTAGGAACACCTTC
TRBJ1-1	TRBD1	-	TRBV7-6	CASSSRQGATEAFF	TGTGCCAGCAGCTCTCGACAGGGGGCAACTGAAGCTTTCTTT
TRBJ2-5	-	once	TRBV20-1	CSARGVETQYF	TGCAGTGCTAGGGGCGTGGAGACCCAGTACTTC
TRBJ1-2	TRBD1	once	TRBV2	CATSGGQVFGYTF	TGTGCCACCTCAGGGGGACAGGTCTTTGGCTACACCTTC
TRBJ2-7	TRBD1	-	TRBV12-3/TRBV12-4	CASSFGTGYEQYF	TGTGCCAGCAGTTTCGGGACAGGCTACGAGCAGTACTTC
TRBJ1-5	-	-	TRBV19	CASSIWQGLGSNQPQHF	TGTGCCAGTAGTATTTGGCAGGGACTGGGTAGCAATCAGCCCCAGCATTTT